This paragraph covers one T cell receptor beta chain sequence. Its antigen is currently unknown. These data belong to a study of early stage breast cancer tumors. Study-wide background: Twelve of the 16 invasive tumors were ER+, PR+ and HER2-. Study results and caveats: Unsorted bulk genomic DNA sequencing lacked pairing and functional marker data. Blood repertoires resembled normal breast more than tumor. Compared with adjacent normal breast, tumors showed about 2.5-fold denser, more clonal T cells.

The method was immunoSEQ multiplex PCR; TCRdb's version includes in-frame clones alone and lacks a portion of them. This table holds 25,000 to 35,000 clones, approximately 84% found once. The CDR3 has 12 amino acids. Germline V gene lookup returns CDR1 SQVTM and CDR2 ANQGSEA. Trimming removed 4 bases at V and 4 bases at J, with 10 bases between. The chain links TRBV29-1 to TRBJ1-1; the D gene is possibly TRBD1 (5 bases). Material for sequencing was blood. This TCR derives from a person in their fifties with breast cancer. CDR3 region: CSVGGGSTEAFF. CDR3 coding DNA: TGCAGCGTTGGGGGGGGGAGCACTGAAGCTTTCTTT.